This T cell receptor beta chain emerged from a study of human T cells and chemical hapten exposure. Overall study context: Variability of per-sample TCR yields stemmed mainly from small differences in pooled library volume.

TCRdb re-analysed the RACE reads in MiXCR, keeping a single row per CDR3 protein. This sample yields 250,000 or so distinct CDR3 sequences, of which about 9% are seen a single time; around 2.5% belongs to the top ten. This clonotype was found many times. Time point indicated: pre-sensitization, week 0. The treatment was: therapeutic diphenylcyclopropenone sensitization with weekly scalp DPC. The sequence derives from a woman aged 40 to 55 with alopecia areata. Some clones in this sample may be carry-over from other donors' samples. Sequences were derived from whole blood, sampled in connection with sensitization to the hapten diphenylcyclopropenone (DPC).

CDR3 sequence reads: CASRRAGREDQPQHF. The CDR3, as DNA: TGTGCCAGCCGACGGGCAGGCAGGGAGGATCAGCCCCAGCATTTT. The rearrangement uses TRBV27 and TRBJ1-5, with a possible D match to TRBD1 (5 bases). The V end lost 8 bases, the J end lost 5 bases, and 19 bases lay between the germline ends. This CDR3 has 15 amino acids. The germline V gene has CDR1 MNHEY and CDR2 SMNVEV (reference sequence).